The sample holds a few counts of the clone carrying this T cell receptor beta chain. From germline, CDR1 is LNHNV and CDR2 YYDKDF (reference sequence). The ends were cut back, 3 bases at V and 6 bases at J, with 12 bases in the middle. The CDR3 runs 14 residues. The entry originates in a study of blood T cell repertoires in COVID-19. As for the study in general: The samples span acute and convalescent COVID-19 from the United States, Italy and Spain. Sample material is recorded as cDNA or gDNA derived from T cells, B-cell-depleted T cells, or PBMCs.

Per the authors' pipeline: Amplified reference gene primers provided the basis for estimating nucleated cell counts. Measured with immunoSEQ multiplex PCR; TCRdb has only the in-frame clones, and not every one. The D gene and trimming were derived from the DNA, and the V and J assignments and clone size from that table. The table has about 360,000 clones, over 75% seen once; the top ten hold 1.3%. Participants spanned ages roughly 18 to 95 years and resided in 20 to 30 US areas. The rearrangement uses TRBV15 and TRBJ2-1; D may be TRBD2 (6 bases). This TCR was recovered from a man between 25 and 39 years old who had recovered from COVID-19. Sequencing used PBMCs or T cells enriched from blood (not recorded which). The CDR3 DNA reads as TGTGCCACCAGCAGCTGGGGGGATAGCAATGAGCAGTTCTTC. Encoded protein: CATSSWGDSNEQFF. Filled out from reference TRBV15 and TRBJ2-1, the complete variable domain reads DAMVIQNPRYQVTQFGKPVTLSCSQTLNHNVMYWYQQKSSQAPKLLFHYYDKDFNNEADTPDNFQSRRPNTSFCFLDIRSPGLGDTAMYLCATSSWGDSNEQFFGPGTRLTVL.